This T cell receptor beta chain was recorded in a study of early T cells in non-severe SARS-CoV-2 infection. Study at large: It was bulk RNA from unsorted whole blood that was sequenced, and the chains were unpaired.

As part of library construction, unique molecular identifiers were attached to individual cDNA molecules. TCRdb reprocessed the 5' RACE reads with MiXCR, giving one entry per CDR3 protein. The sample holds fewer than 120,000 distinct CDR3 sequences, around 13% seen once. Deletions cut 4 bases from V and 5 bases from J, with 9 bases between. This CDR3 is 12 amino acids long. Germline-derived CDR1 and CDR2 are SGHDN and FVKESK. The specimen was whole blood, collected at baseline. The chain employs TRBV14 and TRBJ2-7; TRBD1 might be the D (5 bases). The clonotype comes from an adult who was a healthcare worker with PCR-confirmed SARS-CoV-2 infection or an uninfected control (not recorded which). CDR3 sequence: CASSPRVHEQYF. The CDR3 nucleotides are TGTGCCAGCAGCCCCAGGGTCCACGAGCAGTACTTC.